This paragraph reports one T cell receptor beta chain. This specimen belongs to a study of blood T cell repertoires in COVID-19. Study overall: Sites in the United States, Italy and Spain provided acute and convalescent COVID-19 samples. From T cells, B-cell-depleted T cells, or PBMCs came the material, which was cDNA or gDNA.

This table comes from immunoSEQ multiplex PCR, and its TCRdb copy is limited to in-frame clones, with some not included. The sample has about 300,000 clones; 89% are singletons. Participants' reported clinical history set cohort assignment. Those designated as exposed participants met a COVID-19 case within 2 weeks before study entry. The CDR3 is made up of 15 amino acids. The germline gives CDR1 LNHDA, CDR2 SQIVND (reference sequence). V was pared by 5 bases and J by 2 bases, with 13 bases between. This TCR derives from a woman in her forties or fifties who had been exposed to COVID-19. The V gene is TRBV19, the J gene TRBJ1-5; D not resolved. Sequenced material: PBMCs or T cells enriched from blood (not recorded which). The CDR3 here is CASSVLAGRNQPQHF. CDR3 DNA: TGTGCCAGTAGTGTACTTGCCGGTCGCAATCAGCCCCAGCATTTT.